This TCR beta chain was observed in a study of cytomegalovirus exposure and HLA in healthy donors. Study-level information: T cells numbering 150 million to 200 million yielded 95 million to 140 million unique TCR beta sequences in an earlier analysis. The study, taken as a whole, reports: Later analysis associated a missense DCLRE1C variant with TCR beta V- and J-gene trimming. CMV serostatus was the sole immune exposure information available.

With respect to this clone: Its antigen remains unknown.

J lost 8 bases, V lost 9 bases, and 8 bases had no gene match. The CDR3 contains 14 residues. In germline, CDR1 is ENHRY, CDR2 SYGVKD. PCR employed 60 Vbeta and 13 Jbeta primers. Authors' methods: Unique TCR beta chains numbered approximately 80 million in a later analysis, with roughly 9.9 million shared. This table comes from immunoSEQ multiplex PCR, and its TCRdb copy is limited to in-frame clones, with some not included. That table gives V, J and clone size, and the DNA gave D and trimming. The sample includes about 190,000 clones, 65% to 85% of them seen just once. The sample was PBMCs. The receptor's source is a woman aged 18-35 years in good health and CMV-seronegative. The chain carries TRBV10-3 and TRBJ2-1; TRBD1 agrees at 12 bases. DNA of the CDR3: TGTGCCATAATGGGACAGGGGGCAAACGATGAGCAGTTCTTC. It specifies CAIMGQGANDEQFF.